This T cell receptor beta chain was sequenced for a study of blood T cells in healthy people across ages. V gave up 5 bases and J gave up 11 bases, with 13 bases separating them. The CDR3 has 13 residues. CDR1 is MDHEN, CDR2 SYDVKM, per germline. A second PCR of 7 to 11 cycles used a sample-barcoded 5' primer and a J-beta primer mix. A single record per CDR3 protein comes from TCRdb applying MiXCR to the 5' RACE reads. The data show about 730,000 distinct CDR3 sequences, with around 46% seen just once and approximately 22% held by the top ten. The sequenced sample consisted of blood. This clonotype was obtained from a woman aged 60-70 years in good health. The chain is built from TRBV28 and TRBJ1-6; D is perhaps TRBD1 (5 bases). CDR3 DNA: TGTGCCAGCAGTATTGGCAGGGTTCCACCCCTCCACTTT. It codes for CASSIGRVPPLHF.